Below are 30 T cell receptor beta chains sequenced from a single sample in a study of blood T cell repertoires in COVID-19 (dated by TCRdb to 2020 to 2021). Libraries came from the immunoSEQ multiplex PCR assay. Held by TCRdb, this immuneACCESS table contains in-frame sequences only and omits some clones. Under half of the omission traces to an unresolved V gene where checked; the cause of the rest is unknown. Counted in this sample were roughly 400,000 clones; 90% of them appeared once. The ten largest clones add up to about 0.63% of the sample. What was sequenced was PBMCs or T cells enriched from blood (not recorded which). These receptors all stem from a man aged 18 to 29 who had recovered from COVID-19.

This chain uses TRBV1 with TRBJ1-6; the table calls TRBD1, which could not be checked here. TRBV1 is designated a pseudogene. The CDR3 is made up of 15 amino acids. The CDR3 nucleotides are TGCACCAGCAGCCAGGAAACAGCCTATAATTCACCCCTCCACTTT. Translated: CTSSQETAYNSPLHF.

The chain joins TRBV7-3 to TRBJ2-1; no reliable D call. With 0 bases removed from V and 2 bases from J, the gap between germline ends came to 5 bases. The germline V gene encodes CDR1 SGHTA and CDR2 FQGTGA. This CDR3 has 14 residues. The CDR3 sequence: CASSLTGAYNEQFF. The CDR3 DNA sequence: TGTGCCAGCAGCTTAACCGGAGCCTACAATGAGCAGTTCTTC.

The rearrangement links TRBV6-1 to TRBJ1-6, with D unresolved. Trimming left V 0 bases short and J 7 bases short, with 10 bases between. This CDR3 region has 15 residues. Germline V CDR1 and CDR2: MNHNS, SASEGT. CDR3 sequence (DNA): TGTGCCAGCAGTGAAGCGCTTCCGGGGAATTCACCCCTCCACTTT. Its translation: CASSEALPGNSPLHF.

The sample holds one count of this clone. The chain carries TRBV2 and TRBJ1-1; a possible D gene is TRBD1 (5 bases). The V gene's germline CDR1 is SNHLY and CDR2 FYNNEI. V gave up 3 bases and J gave up 1 base, with 12 bases separating them. CDR3 length: 15 residues. The CDR3 protein is CASSDQGISNTEAFF. The CDR3, as DNA: TGTGCCAGCAGTGATCAGGGAATATCGAACACTGAAGCTTTCTTT.

V and J are TRBV3-1 (or the pseudogene TRBV3-2) and TRBJ2-1, with D possibly matching TRBD1 (5 bases). Germline values: CDR1 LGHDT, CDR2 YNNKEL (reference sequence). Trimming shortened V by 4 bases and J by 0 bases, and 13 bases separated the two germline ends. The CDR3 is 16 residues long. CDR3 loop: CASSLYRGSSYNEQFF. In nucleotides, the CDR3 is TGTGCCAGCAGCCTCTATAGGGGCAGCTCCTACAATGAGCAGTTCTTC.

The chain has TRBV7-9 and TRBJ1-4; D is possibly TRBD1 (5 bases). The germline V gene has CDR1 SEHNR and CDR2 FQNEAQ (reference sequence). The germline V and J ends were trimmed by 7 bases and 3 bases, with 9 bases remaining between them. This CDR3 is 13 amino acids long. The CDR3, as DNA: TGTGCCAGCAAGGGGTCAGCTAATGAAAAACTGTTTTTT. Translating it yields CASKGSANEKLFF.

The rearrangement joins TRBV2 to TRBJ1-1; D is uncertain. V was clipped by 5 bases and J by 10 bases, with 11 bases between them. This CDR3 is 11 amino acids long. Germline V lookup: CDR1 SNHLY, CDR2 FYNNEI. The CDR3 spells CASSRMGGAFF. CDR3 nucleotides: TGTGCCAGCAGTCGCATGGGAGGAGCTTTCTTT.

This clone showed up just a few times. The genes are TRBV6-1 and TRBJ1-2; D uncertain. The V gene lost 1 base and the J gene lost 4 bases, with 13 bases spanning the gap. CDR3 length: 15 amino acids. CDR1 and CDR2 (germline): MNHNS, SASEGT. The CDR3 spells CASSEDEGGSYGYTF. The CDR3 nucleotides read TGTGCCAGCAGTGAAGATGAGGGCGGTTCCTATGGCTACACCTTC.

This clone was found many times. The chain couples TRBV7-9 to TRBJ2-7; D might be TRBD2 (6 bases). Per germline, CDR1 SEHNR and CDR2 FQNEAQ (reference sequence). V lost 5 bases to trimming and J lost 6 bases, with 11 bases between them. The CDR3 has 12 residues. The CDR3 DNA sequence: TGTGCCAGCAGCCACCCCGGGGGCGAGCAGTACTTC. Its protein product is CASSHPGGEQYF.

The CDR3 is CASSLGAKKAGSPLHF. CDR3 sequence (DNA): TGTGCCAGCAGCTTAGGGGCCAAGAAGGCGGGATCACCCCTCCACTTT. The chain couples TRBV7-6 to TRBJ1-6; no clear D gene. The CDR3 loop spans 16 amino acids. Between the trimmed V and J ends, which lost 1 base and 10 bases, there was a span of 17 bases. CDR1 and CDR2 from the germline V gene are SGHVS and FNYEAQ.

The genes are TRBV15 and TRBJ2-1; TRBD1 is a possible D gene (7 bases). The CDR3 is made up of 16 amino acids. With 0 bases removed from V and 3 bases from J, the gap between germline ends came to 12 bases. Germline V gives CDR1 LNHNV, CDR2 YYDKDF (reference sequence). CDR3 nucleotide sequence: TGTGCCACCAGCAGAGAAGGCAGGGGGGACTACAATGAGCAGTTCTTC. Protein sequence: CATSREGRGDYNEQFF.

The chain recombines TRBV18 with TRBJ1-1; a possible D gene is TRBD1 (5 bases). The CDR3 sequence is 16 residues long. Germline V gene data show CDR1 as KGHSH and CDR2 as LQKENI. Between the trimmed V and J ends, which lost 2 bases and 0 bases, there was a span of 13 bases. The CDR3 reads CASSPRQGSMNTEAFF. CDR3 nucleotides: TGTGCCAGCTCACCAAGGCAGGGATCCATGAACACTGAAGCTTTCTTT.

V is TRBV19 and J is TRBJ2-7, with 7 bases identical to TRBD1. V trimming: 5 bases; J trimming: 3 bases; junction bases outside the gene matches: 7. There are 14 residues in the CDR3. Germline-derived CDR1 and CDR2 are LNHDA and SQIVND (reference sequence). The CDR3 sequence is CASSVRDSYYEQYF. The CDR3 DNA reads TGTGCCAGTAGTGTCCGGGACAGTTACTACGAGCAGTACTTC. The full variable domain, with the rest looked up from reference TRBV19 and TRBJ2-7, is DGGITQSPKYLFRKEGQNVTLSCEQNLNHDAMYWYRQDPGQGLRLIYYSQIVNDFQKGDIAEGYSVSREKKESFPLTVTSAQKNPTAFYLCASSVRDSYYEQYFGPGTRLTVT.

On this clone: Other DNA sequences in the same sample also yield this CDR3. The chain joins TRBV12-3 or TRBV12-4 to TRBJ1-5, with unresolved D. V lost 2 bases to trimming and J lost 4 bases, with 6 bases between them. CDR3 size: 13 residues. The CDR3 here is CASSLTENQPQHF. In DNA form, the CDR3 reads TGTGCCAGCAGTTTAACGGAGAATCAGCCCCAGCATTTT.

The V gene is TRBV19, the J gene TRBJ1-3; D call uncertain. CDR3 length: 15 residues. In germline, CDR1 is LNHDA, CDR2 SQIVND (reference sequence). The ends were cut back, 3 bases at V and 0 bases at J, with 9 bases in the middle. Written as DNA, the CDR3 is TGTGCCAGTAGTATCCAGCGGATCTCTGGAAACACCATATATTTT. Amino acid sequence: CASSIQRISGNTIYF.

The chain combines TRBV7-9 with TRBJ2-3, with 11 bases matching TRBD1. V was clipped by 5 bases and J by 8 bases; unmatched bases: 12. Germline lookup yields CDR1 SEHNR and CDR2 FQNEAQ (reference sequence). The CDR3 extends over 16 amino acids. CDR3 loop: CASSVSGTGGFGTQYF. In DNA form, the CDR3 reads TGTGCCAGCAGCGTCTCCGGGACAGGGGGTTTTGGTACGCAGTATTTT.

The chain carries TRBV4-1 and TRBJ2-1, with 10 bases fitting TRBD2. Looked up from germline, CDR1 is MGHRA and CDR2 is YSYEKL. J gave up 8 bases and V 8 bases, and 15 bases lay outside the gene matches. CDR3 size: 16 residues. The CDR3 sequence: CASVGPLAGDVYEQFF. Written as DNA, the CDR3 is TGCGCCAGCGTGGGACCGCTAGCGGGGGACGTCTATGAGCAGTTCTTC.

The genes are TRBV4-2 and TRBJ1-2; D is perhaps TRBD1 (6 bases). The CDR3 is 14 residues long. V was clipped by 0 bases and J by 4 bases, with 9 bases between them. Germline CDR1 LGHNA, CDR2 YNFKEQ. CDR3 DNA: TGTGCCAGCAGCCAAGATACAGGGATCTATGGCTACACCTTC. Encoded protein: CASSQDTGIYGYTF.

The J gene is TRBJ2-7, the V gene TRBV12-2; the D segment call TRBD1 is taken from the table without a DNA check. TRBV12-2 is a pseudogene segment. This CDR3 comprises 14 residues. The DNA for the CDR3 is TGTGCAAGTCGCTTCCCAGGGGACACCTACGAGCAGTACTTC. This gives the protein CASRFPGDTYEQYF.

The chain combines TRBV3-1 (or the pseudogene TRBV3-2) with TRBJ1-4; possible D gene TRBD1, 5 bases. There are 15 residues in the CDR3. With 1 base removed from V and 8 bases from J, the gap between germline ends came to 14 bases. Per the germline V gene, CDR1 is LGHDT and CDR2 is YNNKEL (reference sequence). The chain's CDR3 is CASSQGGTFGEKLFF. CDR3 coding DNA: TGTGCCAGCAGCCAAGGTGGGACTTTTGGGGAAAAACTGTTTTTT.

The V gene is TRBV5-1, the J gene TRBJ2-1, with 9 bases identical to TRBD2. The junction had 9 bases not matched to a gene; V was cut back by 4 bases and J by 1 base. Germline V gives CDR1 SGHRS, CDR2 YFSETQ. The CDR3 consists of 17 residues. The CDR3 DNA is TGCGCCAGCAGCCCCCCGGGACTAGCCACTTCCTACAATGAGCAGTTCTTC. Its translation is CASSPPGLATSYNEQFF.

This chain uses TRBV5-1 with TRBJ1-2, with TRBD1 matching 7 bases. The CDR3 extends over 14 amino acids. The germline V gene has CDR1 SGHRS and CDR2 YFSETQ. Trimming cost V 0 bases and J 7 bases; bases outside gene matches: 6. The CDR3 sequence is CASSLGQGEAGYTF. The CDR3 DNA reads as TGCGCCAGCAGCTTGGGACAGGGAGAGGCTGGCTACACCTTC.

The gene calls are TRBV5-1 and TRBJ2-3; weak D call: TRBD1 (5 bases). The germline V gene has CDR1 SGHRS and CDR2 YFSETQ. V lost 2 bases, J lost 3 bases, and 10 bases lay in between. This CDR3 region has 14 residues. In nucleotides, the CDR3 is TGCGCCAGCAGCTTAAGACAGATGACAGATACGCAGTATTTT. This gives the protein CASSLRQMTDTQYF.

This sequence joins TRBV30 and TRBJ2-3, with a possible D match to TRBD2 (5 bases). CDR1 GTSNPN and CDR2 SVGIG come from the germline V gene (reference sequence). V was trimmed by 2 bases and J by 6 bases, leaving 12 bases between them. The CDR3 sequence is 13 residues long. In DNA, the CDR3 is TGTGCCTGGAGTAGGCATAGAGGGGATACGCAGTATTTT. This encodes CAWSRHRGDTQYF.

CDR3 DNA sequence: TGTGCCAGCAGTTCTTTAGACAGGGTCGGCACCGGGGAGCTGTTTTTT. Translation: CASSSLDRVGTGELFF. The chain uses TRBV27 and TRBJ2-2; 7 bases fit TRBD1. Germline trimming cut 4 bases from V and 4 bases from J; bases unmatched to any gene: 9. This CDR3 has 16 residues. The V gene's germline CDR1 is MNHEY and CDR2 SMNVEV (reference sequence).

This rearrangement joins TRBV5-1 to TRBJ2-2; D is ambiguous. Deletions cut 0 bases from V and 3 bases from J, with 9 bases between. Germline V gene data show CDR1 as SGHRS and CDR2 as YFSETQ. The length of the CDR3 is 15 residues. Here the CDR3 reads CASSLVGPDTGELFF. The CDR3 DNA sequence: TGCGCCAGCAGCTTGGTGGGCCCAGACACCGGGGAGCTGTTTTTT.

The V call is TRBV10-2, the J call TRBJ2-1; 7 nucleotides align to TRBD2. The V gene's germline CDR1 is WSHSY and CDR2 SAAADI. This CDR3 has 15 amino acids. Germline trimming cut 4 bases from V and 5 bases from J; bases unmatched to any gene: 8. As DNA, the CDR3 is TGCGCCAGCAGTGGCCACGGACTAGGGGACAATGAGCAGTTCTTC. Its protein product is CASSGHGLGDNEQFF.

This clone was found a few times. This rearrangement joins TRBV5-1 to TRBJ1-1, with a weak D call TRBD1 (5 bases). Germline V gives CDR1 SGHRS, CDR2 YFSETQ. The CDR3 totals 14 residues. V lost 5 bases and J 5 bases, leaving 16 bases between the germline ends. The CDR3: CASSWGRRGTEAFF. The CDR3 coding sequence is TGCGCCAGCAGTTGGGGACGGCGGGGTACTGAAGCTTTCTTT.

A word on this clone: Other DNA variants within this sample encode the same CDR3. The CDR3 coding sequence is TGTGCCAGCAGCCTCCAGGGGGATCAGCCCCAGCATTTT. Translated: CASSLQGDQPQHF. This chain connects TRBV7-2 to TRBJ1-5; TRBD1 matches at 7 bases. Trimming cost V 5 bases and J 5 bases; bases outside gene matches: 3. This CDR3 has 13 amino acids. Germline V gene data show CDR1 as SGHTA and CDR2 as FQGNSA.

The CDR3 reads CASSPRGTEQYF. The CDR3 DNA reads as TGTGCCAGCTCACCAAGGGGAACCGAGCAGTACTTC. J is TRBJ2-7 and V is TRBV18; D may be TRBD1 (5 bases). V gave up 2 bases and J gave up 6 bases, with 8 bases separating them. This CDR3 has 12 amino acids. From germline, CDR1 is KGHSH and CDR2 LQKENI.